The rows below give T cell receptor beta chains drawn from one sample of a study of blood T cells in healthy people across ages. TCRdb reprocessed the 5' RACE reads with MiXCR, giving one entry per CDR3 protein. The data contain roughly 800,000 distinct CDR3 sequences, under 40% of them seen just once; the ten biggest clones take up over 10%. The specimen sequenced was blood. The source of these receptors is a young man in good health. Each CDR3 is given with its conserved first and last residue. A D gene is named only where the DNA matches it firmly. Some rows have no size entry. The others give once, few or many, or a class for an expanded clone.

CDR3aa | CDR3nt | j_gene | abundance | v_gene | d_gene
CASSPLVGQDHQETQYF | TGTGCCAGCAGTCCCCTAGTCGGACAGGACCACCAAGAGACCCAGTACTTC | TRBJ2-5 | - | TRBV28 | TRBD1
CASSPGAQEAQYF | TGTGCCAGCAGCCCCGGCGCCCAAGAGGCCCAGTACTTC | TRBJ2-5 | - | TRBV7-2 | -
CASSLSGEGNEQYF | TGTGCCAGCAGTTTATCAGGCGAGGGAAACGAGCAGTACTTC | TRBJ2-7 | few | TRBV27 | -
CASSHEMSAEAFF | TGTGCCAGCAGCCACGAAATGAGCGCTGAAGCTTTCTTT | TRBJ1-1 | - | TRBV3-1 | -
CASSLDSLRSYNEQFF | TGTGCCAGCAGCCTTGACTCCTTACGCTCCTACAATGAGCAGTTCTTC | TRBJ2-1 | - | TRBV6-2/TRBV6-3 | -
CASSQEGGPYTEAFF | TGTGCCAGCAGCCAAGAAGGGGGCCCTTACACTGAAGCTTTCTTT | TRBJ1-1 | - | TRBV3-1 | TRBD1
CSAQVGASGDTQYF | TGCAGTGCTCAAGTTGGGGCGTCTGGGGATACGCAGTATTTT | TRBJ2-3 | many | TRBV20-1 | -
CASSQEVGDRNSPLHF | TGTGCCAGCAGCCAAGAGGTTGGGGACAGGAATTCACCCCTCCACTTT | TRBJ1-6 | - | TRBV4-2 | TRBD1
CASSLATSGYNEQFF | TGCGCCAGCAGCTTGGCGACTAGCGGGTACAATGAGCAGTTCTTC | TRBJ2-1 | few | TRBV5-1 | TRBD2
CASGQEGQGASGDQPQHF | TGTGCCAGCGGCCAAGAGGGACAGGGGGCGAGTGGGGATCAGCCCCAGCATTTT | TRBJ1-5 | - | TRBV4-2 | TRBD1